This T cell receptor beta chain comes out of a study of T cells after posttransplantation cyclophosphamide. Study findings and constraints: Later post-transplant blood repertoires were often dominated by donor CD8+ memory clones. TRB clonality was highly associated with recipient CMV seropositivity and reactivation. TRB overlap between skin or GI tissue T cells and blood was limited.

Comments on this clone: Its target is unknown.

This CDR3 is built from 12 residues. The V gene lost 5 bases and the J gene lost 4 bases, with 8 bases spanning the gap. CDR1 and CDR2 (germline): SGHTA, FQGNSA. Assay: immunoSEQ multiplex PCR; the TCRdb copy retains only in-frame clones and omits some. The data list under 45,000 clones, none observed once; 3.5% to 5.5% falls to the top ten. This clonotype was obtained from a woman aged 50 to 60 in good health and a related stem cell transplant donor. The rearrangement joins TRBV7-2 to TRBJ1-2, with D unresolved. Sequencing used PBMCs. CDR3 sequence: CASSPSRYGYTF. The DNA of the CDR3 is TGTGCCAGCAGCCCCTCTCGCTATGGCTACACCTTC. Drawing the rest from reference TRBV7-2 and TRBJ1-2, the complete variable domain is GAGVSQSPSNKVTEKGKDVELRCDPISGHTALYWYRQSLGQGLEFLIYFQGNSAPDKSGLPSDRFSAERTGGSVSTLTIQRTQQEDSAVYLCASSPSRYGYTFGSGTRLTVV.